This TCR beta chain was profiled in a study of blood T cell repertoires in COVID-19. Whole-study context: Sites in the United States, Italy and Spain provided acute and convalescent COVID-19 samples. PBMCs, B-cell-depleted T cells, or T cells provided the cDNA or gDNA that made up the material.

This clone was counted only a few times. The trim removed 4 bases at V and 4 bases at J, leaving 10 bases unmatched. The CDR3 runs 17 residues. Germline V CDR1 and CDR2: SGDLS, YYNGEE. Per the study methods: Amplification of reference gene primers was used by the study to estimate nucleated cell counts. Data came from immunoSEQ multiplex PCR; TCRdb stores just in-frame clones and leaves some out. That table gives V, J and clone size, and the DNA gave D and trimming. The table records over 100,000 clones, 87% of them present only once. The sequenced material came from peripheral blood. The TCR originated in a man in his fifties or sixties with acute or convalescent COVID-19. The chain carries TRBV9 and TRBJ2-3; 12 nucleotides match TRBD2. In DNA, the CDR3 is TGTGCCAGCAGCCCTCGACTAGCGGGAGACAGCGCAGATACGCAGTATTTT. Protein sequence: CASSPRLAGDSADTQYF.